The rows below give T cell receptor beta chains drawn from one sample of a study of blood T cell repertoires in COVID-19. Profiled with immunoSEQ multiplex PCR; TCRdb holds only in-frame clones, not every one. The table has roughly 130,000 clones, 75% to 90% seen once. Sequences were obtained from peripheral blood. Receptor source: an older man with acute or convalescent COVID-19. Each CDR3 is given with its conserved first and last residue. A D gene is named only where the DNA matches it firmly. Expanded clones are given a class, and other clones once, few, many or no size at all.

V gene	J gene	clone size	D gene	CDR3 protein	CDR3 DNA
TRBV19	TRBJ1-5	NA	TRBD1	CASRDRWRVNQPQHF	TGTGCCAGTCGGGACAGGTGGAGGGTCAATCAGCCCCAGCATTTT
TRBV7-6	TRBJ1-5	NA	TRBD1	CASSPNQGAQPQHF	TGTGCCAGCAGTCCAAACCAGGGGGCTCAGCCCCAGCATTTT
TRBV5-6	TRBJ1-6	NA	TRBD1	CASSGWTGRSPLHF	TGTGCCAGCAGCGGGTGGACAGGGAGGTCACCCCTCCACTTT
TRBV5-6	TRBJ1-1	NA	NA	CASSLMGLSTEAFF	TGTGCCAGCAGCTTGATGGGGCTAAGCACTGAAGCTTTCTTT
TRBV19	TRBJ2-1	few	NA	CASSAHQAQGRFF	TGTGCCAGTAGTGCCCACCAGGCCCAGGGGCGGTTCTTC
TRBV11-2	TRBJ1-5	NA	NA	CASSLDRNQPQHF	TGTGCCAGCAGCTTAGATCGGAATCAGCCCCAGCATTTT
TRBV18	TRBJ2-7	NA	TRBD2	CASSLTSGTTYEQYF	TGTGCCAGCTCACTTACCTCCGGGACTACCTACGAGCAGTACTTC
TRBV28	TRBJ2-2	NA	NA	CASSFNRGNTGELFF	TGTGCCAGCAGTTTTAACCGGGGGAACACCGGGGAGCTGTTTTTT
TRBV28	TRBJ2-3	once	TRBD1	CASRLPTGGSTDTQYF	TGTGCCAGCAGGCTTCCTACAGGGGGAAGCACAGATACGCAGTATTTT
TRBV7-9	TRBJ1-1	NA	TRBD1	CASTGGGGPMNTEAFF	TGTGCCAGCACGGGAGGGGGCGGACCCATGAACACTGAAGCTTTCTTT
TRBV5-4	TRBJ2-5	NA	TRBD1	CASSLGTGSQETQYF	TGTGCCAGCAGCCTAGGGACAGGATCCCAAGAGACCCAGTACTTC
TRBV15	TRBJ2-7	NA	TRBD1	CATSRDLGTETDF	TGTGCCACCAGCAGAGATCTGGGGACAGAAACGGACTTC
TRBV19	TRBJ2-1	NA	NA	CASSILTGHEQFF	TGTGCCAGTAGTATCCTGACAGGACATGAGCAGTTCTTC
TRBV2	TRBJ1-1	NA	NA	CASRAGPSNTEAFF	TGTGCCAGCAGGGCGGGACCGTCGAACACTGAAGCTTTCTTT
TRBV18	TRBJ2-7	NA	TRBD1	CASSPQEGGGYEQYF	TGTGCCAGCTCACCACAGGAAGGGGGCGGTTACGAGCAGTACTTC
TRBV6-5	TRBJ2-1	NA	NA	CASSSTDNEQFF	TGTGCCAGCTCCTCGACAGACAATGAGCAGTTCTTC
TRBV30	TRBJ2-1	NA	NA	CAWDSRPTYNEQFF	TGTGCCTGGGACAGTAGGCCGACCTACAATGAGCAGTTCTTC
TRBV27	TRBJ2-3	NA	NA	CARPTEEGTDTQYF	TGTGCCCGCCCTACTGAAGAGGGCACAGATACGCAGTATTTT
TRBV6-1	TRBJ1-2	NA	TRBD1	CASSESDRGRGYTF	TGTGCCAGCAGTGAATCGGACAGGGGAAGAGGCTACACCTTC
TRBV25-1	TRBJ1-3	NA	NA	CASSEYLGDSGNTIYF	TGTGCCAGCAGTGAATACTTAGGGGACTCTGGAAACACCATATATTTT
TRBV2	TRBJ1-5	NA	NA	CASSEAGYSNQPQHF	TGTGCCAGCAGTGAGGCAGGTTATAGCAATCAGCCCCAGCATTTT
TRBV19	TRBJ1-5	NA	NA	CASRRGGSTNSNQPQHF	TGTGCCAGTAGAAGAGGGGGATCCACAAATAGCAATCAGCCCCAGCATTTT
TRBV6-1	TRBJ2-7	NA	NA	CASSEVLRGSYEQYF	TGTGCCAGCAGTGAAGTCTTGCGGGGTTCCTACGAGCAGTACTTC
TRBV25-1	TRBJ2-5	NA	NA	CASTPAGQETQYF	TGTGCCAGCACCCCGGCGGGGCAGGAGACCCAGTACTTC